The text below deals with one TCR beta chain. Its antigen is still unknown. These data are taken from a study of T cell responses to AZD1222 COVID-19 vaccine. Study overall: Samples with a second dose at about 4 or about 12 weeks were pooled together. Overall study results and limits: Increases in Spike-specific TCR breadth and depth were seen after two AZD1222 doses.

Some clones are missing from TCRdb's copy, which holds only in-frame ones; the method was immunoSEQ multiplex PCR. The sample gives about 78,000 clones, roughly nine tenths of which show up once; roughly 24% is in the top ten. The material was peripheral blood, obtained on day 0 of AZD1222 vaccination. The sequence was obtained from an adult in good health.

The CDR3 DNA is TGTGCCAGCAGCTTCGAGGGTGGTATCGGACAGGGTTCGGGTGAGCAGTTCTTC. Protein product: CASSFEGGIGQGSGEQFF. The rearrangement links TRBV7-3 to TRBJ2-1; 8 bases match TRBD1. The V gene's germline CDR1 is SGHTA and CDR2 FQGTGA. The CDR3 is 18 amino acids. The trim removed 3 bases at V and 9 bases at J, leaving 19 bases unmatched.